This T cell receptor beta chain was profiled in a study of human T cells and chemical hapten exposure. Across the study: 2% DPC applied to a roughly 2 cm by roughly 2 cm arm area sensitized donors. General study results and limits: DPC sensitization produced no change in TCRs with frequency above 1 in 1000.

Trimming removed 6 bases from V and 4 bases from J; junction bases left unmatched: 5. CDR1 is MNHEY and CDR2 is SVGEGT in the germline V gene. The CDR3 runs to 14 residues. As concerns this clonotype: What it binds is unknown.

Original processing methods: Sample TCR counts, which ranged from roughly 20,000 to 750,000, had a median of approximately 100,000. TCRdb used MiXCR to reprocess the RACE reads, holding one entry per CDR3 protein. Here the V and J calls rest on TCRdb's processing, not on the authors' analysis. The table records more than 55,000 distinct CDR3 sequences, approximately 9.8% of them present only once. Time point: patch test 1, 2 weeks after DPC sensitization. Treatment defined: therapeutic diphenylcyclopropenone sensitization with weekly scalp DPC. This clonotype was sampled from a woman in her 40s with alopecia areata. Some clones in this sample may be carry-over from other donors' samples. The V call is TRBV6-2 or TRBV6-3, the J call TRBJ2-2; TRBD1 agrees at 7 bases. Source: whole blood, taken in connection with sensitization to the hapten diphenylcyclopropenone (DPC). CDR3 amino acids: CASSRTGVTGELFF. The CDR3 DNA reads TGTGCCAGCAGCAGGACAGGAGTCACCGGGGAGCTGTTTTTT.